This T cell receptor (beta chain) was sequenced during a study of CD8 T cells in ankylosing spondylitis. TCRdb recomputed calls from the 5' RACE reads with MiXCR, one row per CDR3 protein. The sample consists of about 390,000 distinct CDR3 sequences, approximately 20% of them appearing once. This CDR3 is 13 amino acids long. The V gene lost 5 bases and the J gene lost 1 base, with 9 bases spanning the gap. Germline loops: CDR1 SGHRS, CDR2 YFSETQ. General study points: Several of the motif variants were reported before in synovial fluid and blood from reactive arthritis. The authors reported significant enrichment of disease-linked clones in matched ankylosing spondylitis synovial fluid. About eight highly homologous variants made up a TCR beta motif that seemed to typify ankylosing spondylitis blood. Disease-associated clones were CD8+ and fairly uncommon in peripheral blood.

Of note for this clonotype: The antigen is not known.

This TCR was sampled from a male donor with ankylosing spondylitis. The sequenced sample was blood, either unsorted or a sorted T cell fraction (not recorded which). The chain links TRBV5-1 to TRBJ2-5, with D maybe TRBD1 (6 bases). CDR3 coding DNA: TGCGCCAGCAGGGCAGGGGTCCAAGAGACCCAGTACTTC. It encodes CASRAGVQETQYF.